This record looks at one TCR beta chain sequence and its context. Its specificity is unknown. Amplification used 60 Vbeta primers and 13 Jbeta primers. The repertoire was sequenced with immunoSEQ multiplex PCR; TCRdb's copy has only in-frame clones and lacks some. Seen here are around 190,000 clones, 70% to 85% observed once, and the top ten hold 0.65% to 0.75%. This record comes from a study of cytomegalovirus exposure and HLA in healthy donors. General observations from the study: In all likelihood, a cluster of highly shared sequence variants was a sequencing artifact. Reportedly, fewer N-insertions than the roughly 700-donor mean appeared in an Asian-associated ancestry cluster in a later analysis. Later on, a genetic analysis was performed. It linked a missense variant in DCLRE1C with V- and J-gene trimming of TCR beta. Earlier analysis yielded a pattern in which most TCR beta V segments were productive about 87% or about 30% of the time.

V was pared by 3 bases and J by 4 bases, with 3 bases of the junction left unmatched. Germline V gene sequence: CDR1 SEHNR, CDR2 FQNEAQ (reference sequence). The CDR3 spans 14 residues. V and J are TRBV7-9 and TRBJ2-3; 8 positions agree with TRBD1. This receptor was obtained from a woman in her forties in good health and CMV-seronegative. The sequenced material came from PBMCs. The CDR3 coding sequence is TGTGCCAGCAGCTTCGACAGGGGCCCAGATACGCAGTATTTT. Its translation is CASSFDRGPDTQYF.